This T cell receptor (beta chain) was retrieved from a study of CD8+CD57+ T cells in acquired aplastic anemia. This clonotype was recorded many times. Trimming stripped 0 bases from V and 11 bases from J, with 19 bases between. The CDR3 has 14 amino acids. Looked up from germline, CDR1 is DFQATT and CDR2 is SNEGSKA (reference sequence). Using genomic DNA as the template, TCR beta VDJ and CDR3 profiling was carried out. TCRdb passed the reads through MiXCR, listing each CDR3 protein once. The sample shows about 190,000 distinct CDR3 sequences, 50% to 55% of them seen only once. The source of this sequence is a human donor in good health, serving as a control. Sequences were obtained from sorted CD4+, CD8+, or CD8+CD57+ T cells (not recorded which) from PBMCs. The chain has TRBV20-1 and TRBJ1-1; D may be TRBD1 (6 bases). This CDR3 is CSARDPRDGQSAFF. CDR3 coding DNA: TGCAGTGCTAGAGATCCAAGGGATGGACAGTCGGCTTTCTTT.